This TCR beta chain was recorded in a study of T-cell reconstitution after alpha-beta-depleted transplantation in children. Notes on the study in general: Reportedly, alpha-beta T cells present about two months post-transplant originated from several hundred expanded clones of graft origin.

TCRbeta library preparation incorporated unique molecular identifiers. MiXCR, run by TCRdb on the PCR reads, gives a single entry per CDR3 protein. In the table there are 90,000 to 100,000 distinct CDR3 sequences, around 22% of which are singletons. Remarks on this clonotype: What it binds is unknown.

This receptor was identified in a boy between 2 and 15 years old with acute lymphoblastic leukemia, due to receive a stem cell transplant. The sequenced sample was PBMCs, obtained before TCRalphabeta/CD19-depleted stem cell transplant.

The CDR3 coding sequence is TGTGCCACCAGTGCCCTGGGACTATGTAGGCTAGCGGAGTGCACAGATACGCAGTATTTT. Encoded protein: CATSALGLCRLAECTDTQYF. The V call is TRBV24-1, the J call TRBJ2-3; TRBD2 matches 7 bases. Trimming cost V 5 bases and J 1 base; bases outside gene matches: 20. The CDR3 is made up of 20 amino acids. Germline V gives CDR1 KGHDR, CDR2 SFDVKD.